Below, one TCR beta chain is given with its context. As yet, its antigen is unknown. The data originate from a study of T cells in localized non-small cell lung cancer. Study-level results: Appearance in adjacent lung was seen for a median approximately 60 of the top 100 tumor clones. Among blood samples, higher T cell density accompanied longer overall survival. Uninvolved adjacent lung had higher T cell clonality than tumor and all other tissues. The study sequenced only one region of the tumor. As a result, intratumor heterogeneity could not be excluded and remains possible.

The repertoire was sequenced with immunoSEQ multiplex PCR; TCRdb's copy has only in-frame clones and lacks some. The repertoire holds roughly 40,000 clones, with 80% to 90% as singletons. Trimming left V 7 bases short and J 3 bases short, with 12 bases between. CDR3 length: 14 residues. From germline, CDR1 is LNHDA and CDR2 SQIVND (reference sequence). This TCR came from a woman aged 40-70 years with stage I lung adenocarcinoma. Sequences were derived from peripheral blood, sampled before any cancer treatment. The J gene is TRBJ2-2, the V gene TRBV19; no firm D call. Here the CDR3 DNA reads TGTGCCAGTACCCCTCGGGTTCACACCGGGGAGCTGTTTTTT. Translating gives CASTPRVHTGELFF.